This TCR beta chain is drawn from a study of shared clonotypes between healthy human individuals. Sequencing was performed with immunoSEQ multiplex PCR; in TCRdb, only in-frame clones are kept and a portion is missing. The table lists roughly 1,600,000 clones, roughly 98.5% of them singletons. Study-wide points: Memory subsets generally showed smaller estimated richness than naive subsets did.

In the case of this clone: Its antigen remains unknown.

V shed 0 bases and J shed 4 bases, with 4 bases lying between them. The CDR3 contains 13 residues. Germline V gene data show CDR1 as SGHRS and CDR2 as YFSETQ. The source is a man aged 30 to 39 in good health. Specimen: naive CD4+ T cells sorted from blood. Regarding subset: CD45RA+ positively selected. The chain combines TRBV5-1 with TRBJ2-2; no firm D call. CDR3: CASSLVTTGELFF. The DNA for the CDR3 is TGCGCCAGCAGCTTGGTTACCACCGGGGAGCTGTTTTTT.